Listed below are T cell receptor beta chains from one sample, sequenced in a study of CD8 T cells in Susac syndrome. Each CDR3 protein is one row after TCRdb ran MiXCR on the immunoSEQ multiplex PCR reads. Here the sample spans more than 100,000 distinct CDR3 sequences, roughly 76% being singletons. The source material was CD8+ T cells from PBMCs. The source is a human donor with multiple sclerosis. Both conserved end residues are part of each CDR3. Each record gives: D gene, V gene, J gene, clone size, CDR3 protein, CDR3 DNA. A D gene is named only where the DNA matches it firmly. The listing skips clone size in some rows; elsewhere it reads once, few, many or a size class.

D: TRBD1
V: TRBV28
J: TRBJ2-1
size: .
CDR3: CASSTGTGGINEQFF
DNA: TGTGCCAGCAGCACCGGGACAGGGGGGATCAATGAGCAGTTCTTC

D: .
V: TRBV28
J: TRBJ2-4
size: .
CDR3: CASSSWLEVAKNIQYF
DNA: TGTGCCAGCAGTTCCTGGTTAGAGGTAGCCAAAAACATTCAGTACTTC

D: .
V: TRBV6-5
J: TRBJ1-3
size: few
CDR3: CASSLGQPGNTIYF
DNA: TGTGCCAGCAGCCTAGGACAGCCTGGAAACACCATATATTTT

D: TRBD2
V: TRBV6-5
J: TRBJ2-5
size: .
CDR3: CASRTSGGQETQYF
DNA: TGTGCCAGCAGAACTAGCGGAGGGCAAGAGACCCAGTACTTC

D: TRBD2
V: TRBV2
J: TRBJ2-1
size: .
CDR3: CASVRLAGGSNEQFF
DNA: TGTGCCAGCGTTAGACTAGCGGGGGGAAGTAATGAGCAGTTCTTC

D: .
V: TRBV3-1
J: TRBJ1-1
size: .
CDR3: CASSSSQETGGTEAFF
DNA: TGTGCCAGCAGCTCAAGTCAAGAGACAGGCGGTACTGAAGCTTTCTTT

D: .
V: TRBV2
J: TRBJ2-1
size: .
CDR3: CASSIFSYNEQFF
DNA: TGTGCCAGCAGTATCTTCTCCTACAATGAGCAGTTCTTC

D: .
V: TRBV6-2/TRBV6-3
J: TRBJ1-1
size: .
CDR3: CASSYSAGVDEAFF
DNA: TGTGCCAGCAGTTACTCAGCAGGGGTCGATGAAGCTTTCTTT

D: .
V: TRBV4-1
J: TRBJ1-1
size: .
CDR3: CASSQDDLNTEAFF
DNA: TGCGCCAGCAGCCAAGATGATTTAAACACTGAAGCTTTCTTT

D: TRBD1
V: TRBV7-8
J: TRBJ1-1
size: .
CDR3: CASSLRGRVTEAFF
DNA: TGTGCCAGCAGCTTAAGGGGGCGGGTGACTGAAGCTTTCTTT

D: .
V: TRBV15
J: TRBJ2-1
size: .
CDR3: CATSRRGGSGTNEQFF
DNA: TGTGCCACCAGCCGAAGGGGGGGCAGCGGGACGAATGAGCAGTTCTTC

D: .
V: TRBV15
J: TRBJ1-2
size: .
CDR3: CATRGQTGLGYTF
DNA: TGTGCCACCAGAGGACAAACCGGATTGGGCTACACCTTC

D: TRBD1
V: TRBV14
J: TRBJ1-2
size: .
CDR3: CASNPDRVSYVYTF
DNA: TGTGCCAGCAACCCCGACAGGGTATCTTATGTCTACACCTTC

D: .
V: TRBV20-1
J: TRBJ1-2
size: .
CDR3: CSARSTDDYGYTF
DNA: TGCAGTGCTCGTTCGACAGATGACTATGGCTACACCTTC

D: .
V: TRBV10-3
J: TRBJ2-7
size: once
CDR3: CAISAEDNSYEQYF
DNA: TGTGCCATCAGCGCCGAGGACAACTCCTACGAGCAGTACTTC

D: .
V: TRBV3-1
J: TRBJ2-3
size: .
CDR3: CASSQPSGASTDTQYF
DNA: TGTGCCAGCAGCCAGCCATCGGGAGCGAGCACAGATACGCAGTATTTT

D: .
V: TRBV28
J: TRBJ2-7
size: .
CDR3: CASSGDGSYEQYF
DNA: TGTGCCAGCAGTGGAGACGGCTCCTACGAGCAGTACTTC

D: .
V: TRBV12-3/TRBV12-4
J: TRBJ2-3
size: few
CDR3: CASSSDSTADTQYF
DNA: TGTGCCAGCAGTTCGGACAGTACCGCAGATACGCAGTATTTT

D: .
V: TRBV4-1
J: TRBJ2-6
size: .
CDR3: CASSLGSGSGANVLTF
DNA: TGCGCCAGCAGCCTCGGTTCCGGCTCTGGGGCCAACGTCCTGACTTTC

D: .
V: TRBV4-1
J: TRBJ1-2
size: .
CDR3: CASSPWGGVSSQNYGYTF
DNA: TGCGCCAGCAGCCCTTGGGGGGGCGTCTCCTCTCAGAACTATGGCTACACCTTC